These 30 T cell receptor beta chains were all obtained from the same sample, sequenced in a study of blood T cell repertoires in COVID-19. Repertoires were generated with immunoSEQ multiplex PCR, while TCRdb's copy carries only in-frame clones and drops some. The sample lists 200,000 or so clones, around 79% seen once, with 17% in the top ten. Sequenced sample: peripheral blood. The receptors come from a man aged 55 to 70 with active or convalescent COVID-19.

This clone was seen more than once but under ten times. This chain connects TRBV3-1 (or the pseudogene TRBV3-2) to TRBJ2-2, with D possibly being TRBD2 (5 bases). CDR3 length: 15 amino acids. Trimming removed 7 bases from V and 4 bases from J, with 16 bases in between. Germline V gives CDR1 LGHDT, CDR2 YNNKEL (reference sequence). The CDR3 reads CASTAGKTGTGELFF. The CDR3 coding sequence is TGTGCCAGCACCGCCGGGAAGACCGGCACCGGGGAGCTGTTTTTT.

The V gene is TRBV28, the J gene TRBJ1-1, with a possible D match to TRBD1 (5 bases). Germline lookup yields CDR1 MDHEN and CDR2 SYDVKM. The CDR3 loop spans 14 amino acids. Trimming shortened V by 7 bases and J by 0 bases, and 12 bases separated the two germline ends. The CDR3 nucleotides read TGTGCCAGCATTCCGACAGTCATGAACACTGAAGCTTTCTTT. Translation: CASIPTVMNTEAFF.

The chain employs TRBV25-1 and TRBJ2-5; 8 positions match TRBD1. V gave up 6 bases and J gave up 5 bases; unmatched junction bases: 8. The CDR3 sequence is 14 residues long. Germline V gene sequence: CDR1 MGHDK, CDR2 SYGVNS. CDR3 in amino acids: CASSRQGTRETQYF. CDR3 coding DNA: TGTGCCAGCAGCAGACAGGGGACCAGGGAGACCCAGTACTTC.

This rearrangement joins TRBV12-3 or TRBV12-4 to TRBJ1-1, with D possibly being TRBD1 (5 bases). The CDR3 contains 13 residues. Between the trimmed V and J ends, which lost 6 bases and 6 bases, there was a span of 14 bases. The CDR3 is CASRHGGYPEAFF. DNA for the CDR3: TGTGCCAGCAGACACGGGGGATACCCTGAAGCTTTCTTT.

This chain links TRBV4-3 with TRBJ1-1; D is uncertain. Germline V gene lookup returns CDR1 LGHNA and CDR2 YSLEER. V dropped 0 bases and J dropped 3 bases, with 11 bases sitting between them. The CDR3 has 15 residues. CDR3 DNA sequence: TGCGCCAGCAGCCAAGATTCGTGGGCAGACACTGAAGCTTTCTTT. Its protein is CASSQDSWADTEAFF.

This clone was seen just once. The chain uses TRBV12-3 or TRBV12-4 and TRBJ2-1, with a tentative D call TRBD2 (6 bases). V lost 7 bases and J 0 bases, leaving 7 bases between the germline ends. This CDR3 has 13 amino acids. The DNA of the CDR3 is TGTGCCAGCACGGGGGACTCCTACAATGAGCAGTTCTTC. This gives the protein CASTGDSYNEQFF.

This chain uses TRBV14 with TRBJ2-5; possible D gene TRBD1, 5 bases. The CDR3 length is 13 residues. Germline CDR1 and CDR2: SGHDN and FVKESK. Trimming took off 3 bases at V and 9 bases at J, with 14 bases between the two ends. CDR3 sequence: CASSHRTQESQYF. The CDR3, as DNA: TGTGCCAGCAGCCATCGCACACAGGAGTCCCAGTACTTC.

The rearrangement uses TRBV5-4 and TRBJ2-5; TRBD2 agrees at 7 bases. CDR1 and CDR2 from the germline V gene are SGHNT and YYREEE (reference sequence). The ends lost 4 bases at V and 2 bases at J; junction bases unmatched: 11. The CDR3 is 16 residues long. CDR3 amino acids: CASSRPQAGPQETQYF. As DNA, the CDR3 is TGTGCCAGCAGCCGGCCACAAGCGGGACCTCAAGAGACCCAGTACTTC.

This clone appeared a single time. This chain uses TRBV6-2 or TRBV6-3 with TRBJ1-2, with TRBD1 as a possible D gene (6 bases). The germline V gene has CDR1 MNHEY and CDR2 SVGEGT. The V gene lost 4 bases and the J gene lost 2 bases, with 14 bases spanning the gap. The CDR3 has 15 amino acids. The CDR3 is CASSSGTSLNYGYTF. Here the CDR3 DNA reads TGTGCCAGCAGTTCCGGGACAAGCCTAAACTATGGCTACACCTTC.

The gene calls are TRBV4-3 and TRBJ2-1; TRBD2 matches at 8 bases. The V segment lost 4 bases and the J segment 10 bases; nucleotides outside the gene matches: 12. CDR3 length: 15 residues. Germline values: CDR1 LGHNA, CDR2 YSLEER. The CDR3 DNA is TGCGCCAGCAGCCCAGGGTCCGGCCCGGGGGGGGAGCAGTTCTTC. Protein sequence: CASSPGSGPGGEQFF.

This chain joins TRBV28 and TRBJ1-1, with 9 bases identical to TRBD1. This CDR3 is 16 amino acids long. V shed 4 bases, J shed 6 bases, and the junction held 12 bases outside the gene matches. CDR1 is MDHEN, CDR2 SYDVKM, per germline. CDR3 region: CASSSPEAGQGSEAFF. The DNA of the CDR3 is TGTGCCAGCAGTTCCCCCGAAGCGGGACAGGGCTCTGAAGCTTTCTTT.

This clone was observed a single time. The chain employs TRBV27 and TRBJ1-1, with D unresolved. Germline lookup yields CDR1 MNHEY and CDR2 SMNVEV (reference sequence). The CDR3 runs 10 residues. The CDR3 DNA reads TGTGCAACTGAGAACACTGAAGCTTTCTTT. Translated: CATENTEAFF.

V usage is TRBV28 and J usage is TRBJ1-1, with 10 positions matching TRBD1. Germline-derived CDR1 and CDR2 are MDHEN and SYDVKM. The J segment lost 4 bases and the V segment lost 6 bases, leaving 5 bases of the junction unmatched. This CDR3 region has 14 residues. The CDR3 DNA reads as TGTGCCAGCAGGACAGGGGGCGAGGGCACTGAAGCTTTCTTT. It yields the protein CASRTGGEGTEAFF.

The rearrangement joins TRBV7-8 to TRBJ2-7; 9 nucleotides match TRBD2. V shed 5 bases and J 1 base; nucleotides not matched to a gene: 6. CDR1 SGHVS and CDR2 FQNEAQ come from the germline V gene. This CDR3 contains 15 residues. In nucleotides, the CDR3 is TGTGCCAGCAGCATTCGACTAGCGGAATCCTACGAGCAGTACTTC. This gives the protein CASSIRLAESYEQYF.

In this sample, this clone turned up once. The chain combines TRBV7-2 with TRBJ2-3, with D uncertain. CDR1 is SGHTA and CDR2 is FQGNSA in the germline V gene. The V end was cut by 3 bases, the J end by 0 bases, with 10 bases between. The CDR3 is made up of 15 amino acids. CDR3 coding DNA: TGTGCCAGCAGCTTTACCCAAACTAGCACAGATACGCAGTATTTT. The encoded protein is CASSFTQTSTDTQYF.

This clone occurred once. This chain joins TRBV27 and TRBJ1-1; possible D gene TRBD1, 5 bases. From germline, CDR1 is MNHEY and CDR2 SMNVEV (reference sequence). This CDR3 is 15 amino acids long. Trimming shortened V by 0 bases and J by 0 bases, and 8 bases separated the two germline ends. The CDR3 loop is CASSLSGQVNTEAFF. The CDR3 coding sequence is TGTGCCAGCAGTTTATCGGGGCAGGTGAACACTGAAGCTTTCTTT.

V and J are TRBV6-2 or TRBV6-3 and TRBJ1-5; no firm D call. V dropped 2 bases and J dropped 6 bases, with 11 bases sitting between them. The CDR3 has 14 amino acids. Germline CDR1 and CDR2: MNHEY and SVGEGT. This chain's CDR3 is CASSYAAKVQPQHF. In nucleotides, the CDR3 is TGTGCCAGCAGTTACGCGGCAAAGGTTCAGCCCCAGCATTTT.

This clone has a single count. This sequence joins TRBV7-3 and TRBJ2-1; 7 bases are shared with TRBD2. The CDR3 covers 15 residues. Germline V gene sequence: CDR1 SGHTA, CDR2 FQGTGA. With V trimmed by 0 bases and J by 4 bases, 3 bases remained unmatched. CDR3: CASSLTGGSYNEQFF. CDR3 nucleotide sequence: TGTGCCAGCAGCTTAACCGGGGGGAGTTACAATGAGCAGTTCTTC.

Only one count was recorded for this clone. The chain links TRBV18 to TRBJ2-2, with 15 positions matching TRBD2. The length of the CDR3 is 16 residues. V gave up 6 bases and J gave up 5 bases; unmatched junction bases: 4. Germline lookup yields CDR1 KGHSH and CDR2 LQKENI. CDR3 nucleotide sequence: TGTGCCAGCTCGGGACTAGCGGGAGGATTGACCGGGGAGCTGTTTTTT. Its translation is CASSGLAGGLTGELFF.

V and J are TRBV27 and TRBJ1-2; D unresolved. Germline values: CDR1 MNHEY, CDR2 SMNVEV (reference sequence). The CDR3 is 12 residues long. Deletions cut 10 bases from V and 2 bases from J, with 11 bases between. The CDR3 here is CATSRANYGYTF. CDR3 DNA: TGTGCCACCTCTCGCGCCAACTATGGCTACACCTTC.

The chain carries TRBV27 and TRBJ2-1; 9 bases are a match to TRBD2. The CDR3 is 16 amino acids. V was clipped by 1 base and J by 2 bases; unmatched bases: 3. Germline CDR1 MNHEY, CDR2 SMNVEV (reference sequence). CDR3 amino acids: CASSLYAGGAYNEQFF. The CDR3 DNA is TGTGCCAGCAGTTTATACGCGGGGGGGGCCTACAATGAGCAGTTCTTC.

CDR3 bases: TGTGCCATCAAACTGGGACAGGGGAACACTGAAGCTTTCTTT. Protein sequence: CAIKLGQGNTEAFF. This chain links TRBV10-3 with TRBJ1-1, with 9 bases fitting TRBD1. The CDR3 runs to 14 residues. Germline CDR1 is ENHRY and CDR2 is SYGVKD. J was trimmed by 1 base and V by 7 bases; bases with no gene match: 4.

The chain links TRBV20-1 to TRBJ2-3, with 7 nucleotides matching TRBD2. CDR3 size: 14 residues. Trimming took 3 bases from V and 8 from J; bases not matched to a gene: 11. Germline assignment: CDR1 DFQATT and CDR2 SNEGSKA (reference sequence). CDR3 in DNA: TGCAGTGCTAGTAGGCGGGAGTCTGGGAGTACGCAGTATTTT. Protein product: CSASRRESGSTQYF.

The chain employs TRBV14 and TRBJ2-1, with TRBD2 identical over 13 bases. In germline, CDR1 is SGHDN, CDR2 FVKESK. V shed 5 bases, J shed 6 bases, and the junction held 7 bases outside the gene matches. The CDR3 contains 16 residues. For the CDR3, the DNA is TGTGCCAGCAGCTATCGGACTAGCGGGAGACTCAATGAGCAGTTCTTC. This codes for CASSYRTSGRLNEQFF.

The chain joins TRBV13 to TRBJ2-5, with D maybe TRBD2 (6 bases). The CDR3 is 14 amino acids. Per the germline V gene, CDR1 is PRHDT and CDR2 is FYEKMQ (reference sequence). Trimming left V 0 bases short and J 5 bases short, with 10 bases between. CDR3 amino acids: CASSLGGTSETQYF. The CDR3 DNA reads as TGTGCCAGCAGCTTAGGCGGGACTTCGGAGACCCAGTACTTC.

The CDR3 region is CASIRLAGGVQETQYF. The CDR3 DNA sequence: TGTGCCAGCATCAGACTAGCGGGAGGAGTTCAAGAGACCCAGTACTTC. The rearrangement links TRBV28 to TRBJ2-5; 13 bases are a match to TRBD2. The V gene's germline CDR1 is MDHEN and CDR2 SYDVKM. CDR3 length: 16 residues. V lost 7 bases and J lost 2; bases outside the gene matches: 7.

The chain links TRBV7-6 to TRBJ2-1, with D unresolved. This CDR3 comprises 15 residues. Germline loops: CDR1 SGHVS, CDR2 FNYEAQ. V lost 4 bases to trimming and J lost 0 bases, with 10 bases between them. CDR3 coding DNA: TGTGCCAGCAGCTCTATCTTGAGCTCCTACAATGAGCAGTTCTTC. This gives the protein CASSSILSSYNEQFF.

The CDR3 DNA reads as TGCGCCAGCTCACAGGGGCCGGGAACTAATGAAAAACTGTTTTTT. Its translation: CASSQGPGTNEKLFF. This chain uses TRBV5-1 with TRBJ1-4; 7 bases fit TRBD1. J lost 1 base, V lost 7 bases, and 7 bases had no gene match. The CDR3 extends over 15 amino acids. Germline V gives CDR1 SGHRS, CDR2 YFSETQ.

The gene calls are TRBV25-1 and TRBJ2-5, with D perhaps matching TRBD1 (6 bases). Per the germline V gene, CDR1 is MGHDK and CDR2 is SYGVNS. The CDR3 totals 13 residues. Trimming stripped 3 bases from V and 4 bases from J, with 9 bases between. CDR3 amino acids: CASSDRGVETQYF. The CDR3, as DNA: TGTGCCAGCAGTGACAGGGGTGTAGAGACCCAGTACTTC.

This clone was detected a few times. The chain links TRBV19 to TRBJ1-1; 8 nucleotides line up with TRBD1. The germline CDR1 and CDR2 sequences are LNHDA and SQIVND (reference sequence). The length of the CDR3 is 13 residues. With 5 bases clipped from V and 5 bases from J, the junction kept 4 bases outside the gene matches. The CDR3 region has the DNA TGTGCCAGTAGTTCCAACAGGGGGACTGAAGCTTTCTTT. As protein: CASSSNRGTEAFF.